This T cell receptor (beta chain) was sequenced for a study of blood T cell repertoires in COVID-19. Only in-frame clones appear in the TCRdb table, and some are missing; sequencing was by immunoSEQ multiplex PCR. Found here are about 410,000 clones, about 90% of them singletons; the top ten hold about 1.8%. Germline V gene sequence: CDR1 KGHDR, CDR2 SFDVKD. The CDR3 spans 14 residues. After removal of 7 bases from V and 1 base from J, the junction contained 3 bases not matched to a gene. Sequencing used PBMCs or T cells enriched from blood (not recorded which). The TCR comes from a woman in her thirties who had recovered from COVID-19. The chain couples TRBV24-1 to TRBJ2-3, with 8 positions matching TRBD2. The CDR3 coding sequence is TGTGCCACCAGCTCGACTAGCGGCACAGATACGCAGTATTTT. It encodes CATSSTSGTDTQYF.